This T cell receptor beta chain emerged from a study of patients and donors after allogeneic stem cell transplantation (dated by TCRdb to the early 2020s). The library was built by means of RT-PCR. The sequencing machine was a NextSeq 550. Using fastp at Q25 and MiXCR, TCRdb reprocessed the public reads and kept productive beta chains. Duplicate CDR3 protein sequences are folded into a single record with the most common DNA and genes. This sample lists about 960,000 distinct CDR3 sequences; approximately 19% were detected once. Of the sample, around 6% falls within the top ten clones. Many counts were recorded for this clonotype. Its antigen is currently not known. Base qualities are not provided; no much larger clone lies one nucleotide away. The germline ends are 2 bases apart after V is trimmed by 0 bases and J by 4 bases. The germline V gene (reference sequence) yields SEHNR for CDR1 and FQNEAQ for CDR2. The CDR3 numbers 12 residues from cysteine through phenylalanine. Only CDR3 DNA is held: 36 bases, read in frame from base 1.

The sample comprised blood, either unsorted or a sorted T cell fraction (not recorded which). The sequence was obtained from a human donor who was either an allogeneic HSCT recipient or a stem cell or donor lymphocyte infusion donor (not recorded which). It is not recorded whose cells these are; they may come from a transplant donor. The rearrangement joined TRBV7-9 to TRBJ2-3; the D gene is unclear. The DNA reads TGTGCCAGCAGCTTAGCCCCAGATACGCAGTATTTT. It encodes CASSLAPDTQYF.